These T cell receptor beta chains were read from a single sample in a study of cytomegalovirus exposure and HLA in healthy donors. Only in-frame clones appear in the TCRdb table, and some are missing; sequencing was by immunoSEQ multiplex PCR. The sample contains some 170,000 clones, roughly 80% of which appear only once. Source material: PBMCs. The source is a woman aged 18-35 years in good health and CMV-seropositive. Each CDR3 is given with its conserved first and last residue. Each record gives: J gene, V gene, CDR3 protein.

>TRBJ1-4|TRBV5-1
CASSPNTGATNEKLFF
>TRBJ2-2|TRBV19
CASSTLTGQSGELFF
>TRBJ2-7|TRBV6-1
CASSGTSGTYEQYF
>TRBJ2-2|TRBV5-4
CASSSGGGMRTGELFF
>TRBJ2-3|TRBV6-8
CASSPSTDTQYF
>TRBJ1-2|TRBV25-1
CASSSKMYPTYGYTF
>TRBJ1-5|TRBV14
CASSQGLNQPQHF
>TRBJ2-5|TRBV6-5
CASSYGTGRRETQYF
>TRBJ1-6|TRBV5-1
CASSLDRRNSPLHF
>TRBJ2-2|TRBV4-2
CASSQDKGGGTHTGELFF
>TRBJ1-1|TRBV5-6
CASSLWGQGNTEAFF
>TRBJ2-7|TRBV2
CASRSRGFGEQYF
>TRBJ2-7|TRBV7-8
CASSLGRPIGEQYF
>TRBJ1-3|TRBV6-1
CASSEGEEGGNTIYF
>TRBJ1-2|TRBV6-5
CASSPQGNGYTF
>TRBJ2-6|TRBV16
CASSQSAAGANVLTF
>TRBJ2-1|TRBV9
CASSSYRGTANNEQFF
>TRBJ1-4|TRBV15
CATSRDGAGSATNEKLFF
>-|TRBV6-5
CASSGGTGTYEQYF
>TRBJ2-5|TRBV7-8
CASSPPRDFQGAQYF
>TRBJ1-6|TRBV19
CASSFDRDNSPLHF
>TRBJ2-7|TRBV10-3
CAISRDSPSYEQYF
>TRBJ1-4|TRBV6-6
CASRMNTNEKLFF
>TRBJ1-2|TRBV5-8
CASSLEVVKGANYGYTF
>TRBJ2-7|TRBV10-3
CAWGDGYEQYF
>TRBJ1-2|TRBV4-2
CASSQDTGWGYTF
>TRBJ1-6|TRBV13
CASSYTTDYNSPLHF
>TRBJ2-5|TRBV4-2
CASSHMGLAGNLQETQYF
>TRBJ1-2|TRBV7-9
CASSGGDRGFYGYTF
>TRBJ2-7|TRBV7-6
CASSSAPGEIYEQYF
>TRBJ1-5|TRBV30
CAWSLTGSGQPQHF
>TRBJ1-2|TRBV9
CASRTKAEGYGYTF
>TRBJ2-1|TRBV4-2
CASSQAASGVRPRSYNEQFF
>TRBJ2-3|TRBV9
CASSVPAGNTDTQYF
>TRBJ2-1|TRBV19
CASSIGGLAGGFLF
>TRBJ1-2|TRBV5-1
CASSQISHYGYTF
>TRBJ1-2|TRBV5-4
CASSLGVFLNYGYTF
>TRBJ1-1|TRBV7-9
CASTDDRLTGWNTEAFF
>TRBJ1-2|TRBV7-2
CASSLVGTVPANYGYTF
>TRBJ1-1|TRBV6-5
CASSRQDWINTEAFF
>TRBJ1-1|TRBV6-6
CASSYPVLNTEAFF
>TRBJ1-4|TRBV18
CASSPRARAATNEKLFF
>TRBJ1-2|TRBV5-1
CASSPGLTGVGYTF
>TRBJ2-1|TRBV23-1
CASSHSGRSSYNEQFF
>TRBJ1-4|TRBV7-2
CASSRDGNNEKLFF
>TRBJ1-2|TRBV18
CASSPRQGDGGYTF
>TRBJ2-7|TRBV14
CASGNYRAPYEQYF
>TRBJ2-7|TRBV7-8
CASSRRPTVGSAYEQYF
>TRBJ1-5|TRBV4-2
CASSQGEGAGDQPQHF
>TRBJ1-4|TRBV7-6
CASSRTRASRDRVGREKLFF
>TRBJ2-7|TRBV27
CASRQGQYEQYF
>TRBJ1-5|TRBV28
CASKWNAGQGGNQPQHF
>TRBJ2-2|TRBV5-1
CASSSQGADGELFF
>TRBJ2-5|TRBV7-7
CASGNSGVKTQYF
>TRBJ2-3|TRBV7-2
CASSLVLTDTQYF
>TRBJ1-5|TRBV30
CAWSVGQGDQPQHF
>TRBJ1-2|TRBV19
CASRQQGAYPNYGYTF
>TRBJ1-1|TRBV12-5
CASGLGQGRTEAFF
>TRBJ1-6|TRBV6-1
CASSISQGTDSPLHF
>TRBJ1-1|TRBV5-6
CASSPGQENTEAFF